This section outlines one TCR beta chain sequence together with its context. The antigen remains unidentified. The ends were cut back, 5 bases at V and 5 bases at J, with 19 bases in the middle. Germline V lookup: CDR1 SGHNT, CDR2 YYREEE (reference sequence). This CDR3 region has 15 residues. Treatment in this sample: approximately nine-day PBMC culture with coronavirus spike peptide pools or control peptides (ViraFEST assay). The data belong to a study of vaccination and CD4 T cells after COVID-19. In the study overall: The study enrolled six male and four female convalescents, two of whom were Hispanic.

Cultured CD4+ T cells had their DNA profiled by the Oncomine TCR Beta short-read assay. Someone extracted genomic DNA from cultured CD4+ T cells. One entry per CDR3 protein results from TCRdb running MiXCR on the PCR reads. The sample includes several thousand distinct CDR3 sequences, around 70% of them seen just once. Broader study findings: Median SARS-CoV-2-reactive clonotype numbers went up from roughly 21 to 40, but not significantly.

This chain links TRBV5-4 with TRBJ2-5, with D perhaps given as TRBD1 or TRBD2 (5 bases each). The sequenced sample consisted of CD4+ T cells from blood, cultured in vitro. This TCR derives from a human donor who had recovered from COVID-19. The CDR3 reads CASSSTRDGEETQYF. CDR3 sequence (DNA): TGTGCCAGCAGTTCAACCCGGGACGGGGAGGAGACCCAGTACTTC.